This entry features one T cell receptor beta chain sequence. This clonotype appeared a few times. This clone's antigen is unknown. Qualities for individual bases were not recorded, and no much larger clone is one base off. Library preparation employed PCR. The instrument was an Illumina HiSeq 2500. To normalize quantification of the TCRbeta repertoire, the TCR libraries were built with molecular barcoding that relied on unique molecular identifiers. Clones were called with MiXCR by TCRdb after fastp trimmed the public reads at Q25, and only in-frame beta chains were retained. Every distinct CDR3 protein forms one entry, paired with its most common genes and DNA. Within this sample are some 830,000 distinct CDR3 sequences, with 15% to 20% of them counted one time only. Under 6% of the sample is held by the ten biggest clonotypes. This sample is drawn from a study of T-cell reconstitution after alpha-beta-depleted transplantation in children (dated by TCRdb to 2016 to 2017). Regarding the research as a whole: Using TCR repertoire profiling, the study quantitatively followed how T-cell immune reconstitution unfolded in children after TCRalphabeta/CD19-depleted allogeneic hematopoietic cell transplantation.

Per the germline V gene, KGHDR is the CDR1 and SFDVKD is the CDR2. V and J lose 1 base and 12 bases, and a span of 15 bases separates them. Including the terminal cysteine and phenylalanine, the CDR3 comprises 14 residues. CDR3 DNA is the only sequence kept; it has 42 bases, read in frame from the first base. The treatment or condition label on this specimen signifies: allogeneic hematopoietic cell transplantation with graft depleted of TCRalphabeta T cells and CD19 B cells. The transplant recipients were children given TCRalphabeta/CD19-depleted allogeneic hematopoietic cell grafts. Summary of the overall study and its limitations: The frequencies of hyperexpanded clones fell over the following months, and after one year, T-cell counts and TCRbeta diversity were mostly attributed to newly produced T cells. The apparently early recovery of alphabetaT-cell counts about two months after transplant reportedly depended on only several hundred rapidly expanded clones that came from non-depleted graft cells. In some patients, the high TCRbeta diversity seen at day 60 was put down to recipient T cells and intrathymic progenitors that had survived conditioning.

The TCR comes from a male patient between 5 and 17 years old who had a stem cell transplant for acute lymphoblastic leukemia, so the T cells may come from the graft donor. Rearrangement joined TRBV24-1 to TRBJ2-1; TRBD2 is a weak D gene call, 6 bases matching. The sequences come from PBMCs, mostly from graft donor cells, collected 360 days after TCRalphabeta/CD19-depleted stem cell transplant. This receptor carries the CDR3 CATSDLFGTSVQFF. The DNA sequence reads TGTGCCACCAGTGATTTATTTGGGACTTCGGTGCAGTTCTTC.